Shown below are 21 T cell receptor beta chains from a single sample sequenced in a study of cytomegalovirus exposure and HLA in healthy donors. The PCR contained 60 Vbeta and 13 Jbeta primers. Profiled with immunoSEQ multiplex PCR; TCRdb holds only in-frame clones, not every one. This sample contains tens of thousands of clones. The sample comprised PBMCs. These receptors all stem from a male donor in good health and CMV-seronegative.

The rearrangement uses TRBV18 and TRBJ1-3; 9 nucleotides agree with TRBD1. The CDR3 runs 14 residues. Looked up from germline, CDR1 is KGHSH and CDR2 is LQKENI. The trim removed 5 bases at V and 3 bases at J, leaving 2 bases unmatched. CDR3 coding DNA: TGTGCCAGCTCAAGGGACAGGGATGGAAACACCATATATTTT. This gives the protein CASSRDRDGNTIYF. Combining the CDR3 with reference TRBV18 and TRBJ1-3 gives the whole variable domain NAGVMQNPRHLVRRRGQEARLRCSPMKGHSHVYWYRQLPEEGLKFMVYLQKENIIDESGMPKERFSAEFPKEGPSILRIQQVVRGDSAAYFCASSRDRDGNTIYFGEGSWLTVV.

The rearrangement uses TRBV4-3 and TRBJ2-3; 7 bases agree with TRBD1. CDR3 length: 15 amino acids. Germline CDR1 reads LGHNA; CDR2 reads YSLEER. V trimming: 0 bases; J trimming: 6 bases; junction bases outside the gene matches: 6. The CDR3 protein is CASSQDWRGGDTQYF. Written as DNA, the CDR3 is TGCGCCAGCAGCCAAGATTGGAGAGGGGGCGATACGCAGTATTTT.

A remark on this clone: Its ends do not fully match the called genes, so a read error is possible. V and J are TRBV30 and TRBJ1-1, with TRBD1 matching over 10 bases. The CDR3 loop spans 12 amino acids. In germline, CDR1 is GTSNPN, CDR2 SVGIG (reference sequence). CDR3 nucleotides: TGTGCCTGGAGGAATGGGACAGGGGAAGATTTCTTT. Residues: CAWRNGTGEDFF.

The chain carries TRBV4-2 and TRBJ2-3, with D tentatively TRBD2 (6 bases). Germline CDR1 reads LGHNA; CDR2 reads YNFKEQ. The CDR3 contains 18 residues. Trimming took 4 bases from V and 0 from J, leaving 20 bases between them. The CDR3 DNA is TGTGCCAGCAGCCCGTCCTTTGGGGCGGGGAGTAGCACAGATACGCAGTATTTT. Its translation: CASSPSFGAGSSTDTQYF.

The chain recombines TRBV7-9 with TRBJ2-1; 8 nucleotides line up with TRBD2. The V segment lost 4 bases and the J segment 0 bases; nucleotides outside the gene matches: 8. Germline assignment: CDR1 SEHNR and CDR2 FQNEAQ (reference sequence). CDR3 length equals 17 residues. CDR3 sequence: CASSSMERESSYNEQFF. DNA of the CDR3: TGTGCCAGCAGCTCCATGGAGCGGGAGAGCTCCTACAATGAGCAGTTCTTC.

The chain joins TRBV6-1 to TRBJ2-5, with 10 bases matching TRBD1. The J call may be in error: the DNA end matches TRBJ2-7 better. The CDR3 is 12 amino acids. From germline, CDR1 is MNHNS and CDR2 SASEGT. The DNA for the CDR3 is TGTGCCTCGGGACAGGGGTTTTACGAGCAGTACTTC. The encoded protein is CASGQGFYEQYF.

The V and J genes are TRBV27 and TRBJ2-7, with 11 bases that match TRBD1. J was trimmed by 4 bases and V by 8 bases; bases with no gene match: 7. This CDR3 comprises 14 residues. Germline assignment: CDR1 MNHEY and CDR2 SMNVEV (reference sequence). The CDR3 DNA sequence: TGTGCCAGCTCCCCCGGGACAGGGGGTTACGAGCAGTACTTC. Translating it yields CASSPGTGGYEQYF.

The chain is built from TRBV19 and TRBJ1-2, with TRBD1 matching over 8 bases. J lost 8 bases, V lost 7 bases, and 12 bases had no gene match. Germline V gives CDR1 LNHDA, CDR2 SQIVND (reference sequence). The length of the CDR3 is 14 residues. The CDR3 spells CASKPGGDARGYTF. The CDR3 DNA reads TGTGCCAGTAAGCCAGGGGGCGATGCTCGGGGCTACACCTTC.

The V gene is TRBV6-1, the J gene TRBJ2-5, with D possibly matching TRBD2 (6 bases). This CDR3 region has 12 residues. V lost 9 bases to trimming and J lost 11 bases, with 19 bases between them. Per the germline V gene, CDR1 is MNHNS and CDR2 is SASEGT. The CDR3 nucleotides read TGTGCCAGTGGGGGGACCAGTCGGGTGCAGTACTTC. Its protein is CASGGTSRVQYF.

The chain recombines TRBV6-5 with TRBJ1-4; 8 bases line up with TRBD1. The CDR3 length is 14 residues. Unmatched junction bases numbered 5, after V lost 3 bases and J lost 8 bases. Germline V gene sequence: CDR1 MNHEY, CDR2 SVGAGI. CDR3 loop: CASSYGQGNEKLFF. In DNA form, the CDR3 reads TGTGCCAGCAGTTATGGACAGGGTAACGAAAAACTGTTTTTT.

The chain recombines TRBV28 with TRBJ2-7, with D possibly matching TRBD2 (5 bases). The length of the CDR3 is 16 residues. From germline, CDR1 is MDHEN and CDR2 SYDVKM. With 2 bases removed from V and 2 bases from J, the gap between germline ends came to 16 bases. CDR3 sequence reads: CASSLPDGFSAYEQYF. DNA of the CDR3: TGTGCCAGCAGTTTACCAGACGGATTTAGCGCCTACGAGCAGTACTTC.

The chain links TRBV7-2 to TRBJ2-1, with 11 bases lining up with TRBD2. V gave up 3 bases and J gave up 7 bases; unmatched junction bases: 8. The CDR3 consists of 16 residues. Germline assignment: CDR1 SGHTA and CDR2 FQGNSA. The CDR3 reads CASSLVSGGARNEQFF. The CDR3, as DNA: TGTGCCAGCAGCTTGGTTAGCGGGGGGGCAAGGAATGAGCAGTTCTTC.

For this clone: A junction boundary mismatches the germline segment, possibly from a read error. The chain combines TRBV18 with TRBJ2-7, with TRBD1 matching 12 bases. CDR3 length: 24 residues. CDR1 is KGHSH, CDR2 LQKENI, per germline. The CDR3 loop reads CASSPPERGTGGSRGAQRTYEQYF. The DNA of the CDR3 is TGTGCCAGCTCCCCACCTGAACGCGGGACAGGGGGCTCTCGCGGGGCTCAAAGGACCTACGAGCAGTACTTC.

The genes are TRBV7-2 and TRBJ2-2; TRBD2 matches at 7 bases. After removal of 1 base from V and 5 bases from J, the junction contained 10 bases not matched to a gene. Looked up from germline, CDR1 is SGHTA and CDR2 is FQGNSA. The CDR3 is made up of 17 amino acids. The CDR3 DNA follows: TGTGCCAGCAGCTTAGGCGCTGGGCAGGGAGGGACCGGGGAGCTGTTTTTT. Amino acid sequence: CASSLGAGQGGTGELFF.

This chain joins TRBV7-2 and TRBJ2-3; 8 bases line up with TRBD1. Germline CDR1 and CDR2: SGHTA and FQGNSA. There are 17 residues in the CDR3. The V gene end was trimmed by 4 bases and the J gene end by 0 bases; junction bases not matched to a gene: 9. The CDR3 DNA follows: TGTGCCAGCAGCTACGCCGCCGGGACAGGCAGCACAGATACGCAGTATTTT. Its protein product is CASSYAAGTGSTDTQYF.

This sequence joins TRBV2 and TRBJ2-7; D is undetermined. V lost 0 bases and J 0 bases, leaving 9 bases between the germline ends. The CDR3 has 15 amino acids. Germline CDR1 is SNHLY and CDR2 is FYNNEI. The DNA for the CDR3 is TGTGCCAGCAGTGAAGCTAGAGAGAGCTCCTACGAGCAGTACTTC. Protein product: CASSEARESSYEQYF.

The chain joins TRBV11-2 to TRBJ1-2; TRBD1 might be the D (5 bases). V lost 5 bases and J 5 bases, leaving 15 bases between the germline ends. The CDR3 length is 14 residues. Germline assignment: CDR1 SGHAT and CDR2 FQNNGV. The DNA for the CDR3 is TGTGCCAGCAGCCCCCAGTACAGGACGTATGGCTACACCTTC. It yields the protein CASSPQYRTYGYTF. Combining the CDR3 with reference TRBV11-2 and TRBJ1-2 gives the whole variable domain EAGVAQSPRYKIIEKRQSVAFWCNPISGHATLYWYQQILGQGPKLLIQFQNNGVVDDSQLPKDRFSAERLKGVDSTLKIQPAKLEDSAVYLCASSPQYRTYGYTFGSGTRLTVV.

The rearrangement links TRBV18 to TRBJ2-1; 7 positions agree with TRBD2. The J segment lost 5 bases and the V segment lost 2 bases, leaving 9 bases of the junction unmatched. CDR1 is KGHSH and CDR2 is LQKENI in the germline V gene. The CDR3 loop spans 16 amino acids. The DNA of the CDR3 is TGTGCCAGCTCACCAGCACACGGGGGGTTGAACAATGAGCAGTTCTTC. It yields the protein CASSPAHGGLNNEQFF.

V and J are TRBV2 and TRBJ1-2; 9 bases line up with TRBD1. This CDR3 has 14 amino acids. The germline V gene encodes CDR1 SNHLY and CDR2 FYNNEI. The junction had 7 bases not matched to a gene; V was cut back by 7 bases and J by 4 bases. The DNA for the CDR3 is TGTGCCAGCAACTCACAGGGGGCGAGCTATGGCTACACCTTC. This translates into CASNSQGASYGYTF. Full variable domain (missing parts from reference TRBV2 and TRBJ1-2): EPEVTQTPSHQVTQMGQEVILRCVPISNHLYFYWYRQILGQKVEFLVSFYNNEISEKSEIFDDQFSVERPDGSNFTLKIRSTKLEDSAMYFCASNSQGASYGYTFGSGTRLTVV.

This chain connects TRBV6-1 to TRBJ1-2; 9 nucleotides match TRBD1. After removal of 8 bases from V and 5 bases from J, the junction contained 12 bases not matched to a gene. Germline assignment: CDR1 MNHNS and CDR2 SASEGT. This CDR3 has 15 amino acids. CDR3 protein: CASGDPNRGRYGYTF. For the CDR3, the DNA is TGTGCCAGCGGGGACCCCAACAGGGGGCGTTATGGCTACACCTTC.

The V and J genes are TRBV15 and TRBJ2-7; perhaps TRBD2 as D (5 bases). This CDR3 has 14 amino acids. The V gene's germline CDR1 is LNHNV and CDR2 YYDKDF (reference sequence). Trimming stripped 1 base from V and 2 bases from J, with 9 bases between. The CDR3 loop is CATSRGLGAYEQYF. Here the CDR3 DNA reads TGTGCCACCAGCAGAGGCCTCGGGGCCTACGAGCAGTACTTC. The full variable domain, its missing parts supplied by reference TRBV15 and TRBJ2-7, is DAMVIQNPRYQVTQFGKPVTLSCSQTLNHNVMYWYQQKSSQAPKLLFHYYDKDFNNEADTPDNFQSRRPNTSFCFLDIRSPGLGDTAMYLCATSRGLGAYEQYFGPGTRLTVT.